This T cell receptor beta chain originates from a study of CD8+CD57+ T cells in acquired aplastic anemia (dated by TCRdb to 2016 to 2019). With respect to the entire study: A mean of approximately 3 ug of DNA, ranging from roughly 0.19 to 27.4 ug, was extracted from sorted CD4+ and CD8+ cells. An average of approximately 10 million reads for CD4+ cells and approximately 11 million reads for CD8+ cells was obtained from healthy donor samples.

TCR repertoires of sorted CD4+ and CD8+ blood T cells from severe aplastic anemia patients and healthy subjects were deep-sequenced in the study. Ficoll-Paque density gradient centrifugation was used to isolate peripheral blood mononuclear cells. CD4+ and CD8+ T cells were sorted by FACS or magnetic beads before DNA extraction. This clonotype was recorded at least ten times. It lacks a known antigen. No per-base quality is available; no much larger clone lies one base away. V gives up 3 bases and J gives up 4 bases, and the segment between their germline ends measures 9 bases. The CDR3 has 13 amino acids, counting the end cysteine and phenylalanine. Just CDR3 DNA is preserved here, 39 bases in frame from base 1. Points the paper makes about the study in general: About 30 CD8+ CDR3 sequences were found to be shared between patients and controls, but these sequences appeared to be highly expressed in patients and within the immunodominant clones of the patients. No significant difference in CD8+ Simpson's diversity was found between patients and healthy controls (P=0.060).

Genomic DNA was used as template for profiling of TCR beta VDJ combinations and CDR3 sequences. An Illumina HiSeq 2000 was used for TCR repertoire sequencing. The study's own analysis went as follows. Repertoires were assessed using TRBV/TRBJ rearrangement plots, CDR3 size and DJ length profiles, and Simpson's diversity index. The most abundant DNA sequence in the deep sequencing data was defined as the immunodominant clone. CDR3 amino acid sequences were screened for sharing across subjects and compared with published repertoires and the VDJdb database. The raw public data were reprocessed by TCRdb itself: fastp quality trimming at Q25, MiXCR clonotype calling, in-frame beta chains only. Duplicate CDR3 protein sequences are folded into a single record with the most common DNA and genes. These V and J calls rely on TCRdb rather than the paper's analysis. The sample data list around 140,000 distinct CDR3 sequences, and more than 35% of these were observed just once. Around 8.4% of the sample is taken by the ten largest.

The clonotype originates from a human donor in good health, serving as a control. The rearrangement combines TRBV12-3 or TRBV12-4 with TRBJ2-5; TRBD2 is perhaps the D gene, given 5 matching bases. The specimen sequenced was sorted CD4+, CD8+, or CD8+CD57+ T cells (not recorded which) from PBMCs. The CDR3 here reads CASSFGNRETQYF. The DNA sequence is as follows: TGTGCCAGCAGTTTCGGGAATCGAGAGACCCAGTACTTC.